Each of the 4 T cell receptor beta chains below was sequenced from the same sample in a study of blood T cells in healthy people across ages. A second PCR of about 7 to 12 cycles used a sample-barcoded 5' primer and a J-beta primer mix. TCRdb ran MiXCR on the 5' RACE reads and lists one entry per CDR3 protein. The table lists about 640,000 distinct CDR3 sequences, roughly three fifths of them singletons. The specimen was blood. The receptors shown here come from a man in his 60s in good health.

V usage is TRBV12-3 or TRBV12-4 and J usage is TRBJ2-7; 11 bases fit TRBD2. The DNA end is more similar to TRBJ2-5, so the J call may be wrong. This CDR3 has 15 amino acids. This chain's CDR3 is CASSSATSGVETQYF. The CDR3, as DNA: TGTGCCAGCAGTTCGGCGACTAGCGGGGTGGAGACCCAGTACTTC.

This clonotype came up a few times. The rearrangement joins TRBV12-3 or TRBV12-4 to TRBJ1-1; 8 positions match TRBD1. This CDR3 has 15 residues. After removal of 5 bases from V and 0 bases from J, the junction contained 5 bases not matched to a gene. The CDR3 nucleotides read TGTGCCAGCAGTCCCTGGACAGGGTTGAACACTGAAGCTTTCTTT. It translates to CASSPWTGLNTEAFF.

The chain employs TRBV6-1 and TRBJ2-6; no clear D. Germline V gene sequence: CDR1 MNHNS, CDR2 SASEGT. This CDR3 region has 15 residues. Trimming shortened V by 6 bases and J by 2 bases, and 11 bases separated the two germline ends. Written as DNA, the CDR3 is TGTGCCAGCAGACCATCTACTACTGGGGCCAACGTCCTGACTTTC. Encoded protein: CASRPSTTGANVLTF.

This clonotype was seen only a few times. The chain has TRBV14 and TRBJ2-1, with D perhaps matching TRBD1 (5 bases). This CDR3 has 16 amino acids. Germline loops: CDR1 SGHDN, CDR2 FVKESK. Trimming cost V 4 bases and J 0 bases, with 13 bases left between them. The DNA for the CDR3 is TGTGCCAGCAGCCGCCAGGGTTTTACCTCCTACAATGAGCAGTTCTTC. Translating gives CASSRQGFTSYNEQFF.